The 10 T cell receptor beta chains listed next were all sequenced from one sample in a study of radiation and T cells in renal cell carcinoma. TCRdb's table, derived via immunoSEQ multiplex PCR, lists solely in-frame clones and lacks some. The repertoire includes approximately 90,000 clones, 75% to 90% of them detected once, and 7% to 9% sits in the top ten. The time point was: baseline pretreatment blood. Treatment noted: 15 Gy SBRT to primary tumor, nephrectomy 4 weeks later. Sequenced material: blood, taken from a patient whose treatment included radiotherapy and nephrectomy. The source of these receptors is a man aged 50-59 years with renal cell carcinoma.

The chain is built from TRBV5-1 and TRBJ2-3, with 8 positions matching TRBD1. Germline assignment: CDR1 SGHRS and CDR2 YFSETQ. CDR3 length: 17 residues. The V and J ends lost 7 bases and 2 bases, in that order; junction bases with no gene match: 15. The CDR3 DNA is TGCGCCAGCCGACCTTTCCGACAGGGGACCTTCACAGATACGCAGTATTTT. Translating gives CASRPFRQGTFTDTQYF.

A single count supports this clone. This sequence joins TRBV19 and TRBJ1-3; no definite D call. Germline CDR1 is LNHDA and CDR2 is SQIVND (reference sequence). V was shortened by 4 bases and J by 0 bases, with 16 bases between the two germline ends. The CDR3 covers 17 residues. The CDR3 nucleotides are TGTGCCAGTAGTAAGGTGGGATCTCAGCGCTCTGGAAACACCATATATTTT. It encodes CASSKVGSQRSGNTIYF.

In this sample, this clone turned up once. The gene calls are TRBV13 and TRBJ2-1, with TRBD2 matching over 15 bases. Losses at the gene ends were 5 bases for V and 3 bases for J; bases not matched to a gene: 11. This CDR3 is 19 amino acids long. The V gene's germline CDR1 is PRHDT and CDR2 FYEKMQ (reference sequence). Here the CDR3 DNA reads TGTGCCAGCAGCCAACGGACTAGCGGGAGGGCTTTGAGCTACAATGAGCAGTTCTTC. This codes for CASSQRTSGRALSYNEQFF.

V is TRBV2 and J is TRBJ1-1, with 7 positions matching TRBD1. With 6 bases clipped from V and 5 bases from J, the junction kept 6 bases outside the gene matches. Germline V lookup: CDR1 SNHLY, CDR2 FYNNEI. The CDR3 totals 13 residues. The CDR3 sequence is CASSSDRETEAFF. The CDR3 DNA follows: TGTGCCAGCAGCTCCGACAGGGAAACTGAAGCTTTCTTT.

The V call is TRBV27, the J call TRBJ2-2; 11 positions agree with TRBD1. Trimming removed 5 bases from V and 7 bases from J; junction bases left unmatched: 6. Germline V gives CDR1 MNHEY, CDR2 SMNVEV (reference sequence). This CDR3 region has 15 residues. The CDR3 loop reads CASSDPGTGGGELFF. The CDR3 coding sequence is TGTGCCAGCAGTGACCCCGGGACAGGGGGCGGGGAGCTGTTTTTT.

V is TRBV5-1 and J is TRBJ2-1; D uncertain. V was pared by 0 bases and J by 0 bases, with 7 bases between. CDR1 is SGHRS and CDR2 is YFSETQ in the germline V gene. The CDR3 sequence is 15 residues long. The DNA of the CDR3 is TGCGCCAGCAGCTTGGGACAAGCCTCCTACAATGAGCAGTTCTTC. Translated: CASSLGQASYNEQFF.

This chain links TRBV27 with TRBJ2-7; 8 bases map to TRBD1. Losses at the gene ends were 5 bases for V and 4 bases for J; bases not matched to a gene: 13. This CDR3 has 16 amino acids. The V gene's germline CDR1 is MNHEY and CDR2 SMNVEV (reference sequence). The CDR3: CASSKDREPGWYEQYF. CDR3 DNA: TGTGCCAGCAGTAAGGACAGGGAGCCTGGTTGGTACGAGCAGTACTTC.

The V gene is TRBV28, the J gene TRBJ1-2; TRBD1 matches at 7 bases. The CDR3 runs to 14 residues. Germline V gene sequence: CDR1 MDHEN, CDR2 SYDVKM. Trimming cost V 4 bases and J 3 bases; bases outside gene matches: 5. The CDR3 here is CASSSGQGDYGYTF. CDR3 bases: TGTGCCAGCAGTTCCGGGCAGGGGGACTATGGCTACACCTTC.

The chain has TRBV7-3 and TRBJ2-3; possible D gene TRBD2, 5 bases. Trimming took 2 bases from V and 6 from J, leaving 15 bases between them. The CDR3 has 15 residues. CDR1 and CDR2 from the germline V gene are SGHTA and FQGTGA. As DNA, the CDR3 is TGTGCCAGCAGCTTAGGTTGGGGAGACGGGGATACGCAGTATTTT. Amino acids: CASSLGWGDGDTQYF.

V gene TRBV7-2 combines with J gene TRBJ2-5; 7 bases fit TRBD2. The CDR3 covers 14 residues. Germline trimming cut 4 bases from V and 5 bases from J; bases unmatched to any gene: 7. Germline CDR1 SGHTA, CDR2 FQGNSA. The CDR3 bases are TGTGCCAGCAGCTGGGGGGGGGTCTTTGAGACCCAGTACTTC. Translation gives CASSWGGVFETQYF.